These 24 T cell receptor beta chains share one sample of origin, sequenced in a study of PD-L1 blockade in urothelial cancer. Time point of the sample: pretreatment peripheral blood. This table comes from immunoSEQ multiplex PCR, and its TCRdb copy is limited to in-frame clones, with some not included. The sample lists tens of thousands of clones, roughly 84% occurring once. This specimen was PBMCs, taken around atezolizumab (anti-PD-L1) treatment. The receptors shown here come from a woman in her 70s with urothelial cancer.

The gene calls are TRBV15 and TRBJ1-1, with 10 bases lining up with TRBD1. CDR3 size: 15 residues. CDR1 and CDR2 from the germline V gene are LNHNV and YYDKDF (reference sequence). The V segment lost 5 bases and the J segment 4 bases; nucleotides outside the gene matches: 7. As DNA, the CDR3 is TGTGCCACCAGCCGCGGACAGGGGGTCGGCACTGAAGCTTTCTTT. Translation: CATSRGQGVGTEAFF.

The chain employs TRBV5-1 and TRBJ2-7, with 12 positions matching TRBD2. J gave up 2 bases and V 0 bases, and 6 bases lay outside the gene matches. Germline assignment: CDR1 SGHRS and CDR2 YFSETQ. The CDR3 extends over 17 amino acids. CDR3 sequence: CASSLGLAGVLPYEQYF. CDR3 DNA: TGCGCCAGCAGCTTGGGACTAGCGGGAGTTTTACCCTACGAGCAGTACTTC.

The V call is TRBV6-5, the J call TRBJ1-1; D possibly corresponds to TRBD1 (6 bases). V lost 2 bases and J lost 11, with 21 bases in between. The CDR3 is 15 residues long. Germline CDR1 and CDR2: MNHEY and SVGAGI. The CDR3 reads CASSYSYRVPRAAFF. The CDR3 DNA sequence: TGTGCCAGCAGTTACAGCTACAGGGTCCCGAGGGCCGCTTTCTTT.

This clone came up a few times. The chain employs TRBV19 and TRBJ2-2, with D hard to call. Germline V gene data show CDR1 as LNHDA and CDR2 as SQIVND (reference sequence). V was cut by 7 bases and J by 11 bases, with 14 bases left in between. This CDR3 is 12 amino acids long. CDR3 residues: CASTRRRDELFF. The CDR3 DNA reads as TGTGCCAGTACCAGGCGACGCGACGAGCTGTTTTTT.

The chain recombines TRBV4-2 with TRBJ1-5; 8 positions match TRBD1. The CDR3 loop spans 15 amino acids. CDR1 and CDR2 from the germline V gene are LGHNA and YNFKEQ. V was pared by 4 bases and J by 0 bases, with 2 bases of the junction left unmatched. CDR3 residues: CASSPGQDSNQPQHF. The CDR3 coding sequence is TGTGCCAGCAGCCCGGGACAGGATAGCAATCAGCCCCAGCATTTT.

The rearrangement uses TRBV30 and TRBJ2-7; 8 positions match TRBD1. V was clipped by 1 base and J by 5 bases; unmatched bases: 10. This CDR3 is built from 15 residues. The germline gives CDR1 GTSNPN, CDR2 SVGIG (reference sequence). CDR3: CAWSAVAGGLDEQYF. Here the CDR3 DNA reads TGTGCCTGGAGTGCGGTGGCAGGGGGCCTCGACGAGCAGTACTTC.

This chain links TRBV11-2 with TRBJ2-7, with 7 bases identical to TRBD2. V dropped 8 bases and J dropped 3; count of bases not matched to a gene: 10. The CDR3 loop spans 14 amino acids. The germline V gene has CDR1 SGHAT and CDR2 FQNNGV. Here the CDR3 reads CASAAGLILYEQYF. Here the CDR3 DNA reads TGTGCCAGCGCCGCGGGACTAATTCTCTACGAGCAGTACTTC.

In this sample, this clone turned up once. The rearrangement joins TRBV4-1 to TRBJ2-7, with 7 nucleotides matching TRBD2. The CDR3 loop spans 16 amino acids. J gave up 0 bases and V 1 base, and 6 bases lay outside the gene matches. Per the germline V gene, CDR1 is MGHRA and CDR2 is YSYEKL. CDR3 sequence: CASSQGRAGYSYEQYF. In nucleotides, the CDR3 is TGCGCCAGCAGCCAAGGCCGAGCGGGGTACTCCTACGAGCAGTACTTC.

The chain couples TRBV10-3 to TRBJ2-2; 7 bases fit TRBD2. Germline assignment: CDR1 ENHRY and CDR2 SYGVKD. Trimming at V came to 7 bases and at J to 1 base, leaving 3 bases not matched to a gene. CDR3 length equals 14 residues. CDR3 residues: CAITGGENTGELFF. The CDR3 bases are TGTGCCATCACTGGGGGGGAGAACACCGGGGAGCTGTTTTTT.

The V gene is TRBV4-2, the J gene TRBJ2-7; TRBD2 matches 9 bases. CDR3 length: 19 amino acids. Germline loops: CDR1 LGHNA, CDR2 YNFKEQ. The V and J ends lost 0 bases and 2 bases, in that order; junction bases with no gene match: 14. CDR3 sequence: CASSQDLPAGGLSTYEQYF. The CDR3 DNA reads as TGTGCCAGCAGCCAAGATCTCCCAGCGGGGGGCCTTTCGACCTACGAGCAGTACTTC.

This sequence joins TRBV4-3 and TRBJ2-2, with TRBD1 as a possible D gene (6 bases). V shed 4 bases and J shed 3 bases, with 18 bases lying between them. This CDR3 has 17 amino acids. Germline assignment: CDR1 LGHNA and CDR2 YSLEER. The CDR3 DNA follows: TGCGCCAGCAGCCCTTACACAGGGATGCGGGACACCGGGGAGCTGTTTTTT. Protein: CASSPYTGMRDTGELFF.

The chain is built from TRBV9 and TRBJ2-3, with 12 bases fitting TRBD1. This CDR3 is built from 16 residues. The germline gives CDR1 SGDLS, CDR2 YYNGEE. The trim removed 1 base at V and 4 bases at J, leaving 4 bases unmatched. CDR3 in amino acids: CASSVTGTGGADTQYF. CDR3 sequence (DNA): TGTGCCAGCAGCGTAACCGGGACAGGGGGCGCAGATACGCAGTATTTT.

This chain uses TRBV7-2 with TRBJ1-1; D is ambiguous. V was cut by 1 base and J by 1 base, with 7 bases left in between. The CDR3 totals 14 residues. Looked up from germline, CDR1 is SGHTA and CDR2 is FQGNSA. The CDR3 loop reads CASSLGAGNTEAFF. Here the CDR3 DNA reads TGTGCCAGCAGCTTAGGGGCGGGGAACACTGAAGCTTTCTTT.

V usage is TRBV2 and J usage is TRBJ2-3; D is ambiguous. Germline values: CDR1 SNHLY, CDR2 FYNNEI. Trimming removed 4 bases from V and 4 bases from J, with 12 bases in between. This CDR3 comprises 14 residues. CDR3 protein: CASSGQWMADTQYF. The CDR3, as DNA: TGTGCCAGCAGTGGACAATGGATGGCAGATACGCAGTATTTT.

The rearrangement uses TRBV4-3 and TRBJ2-7; D gene unclear. The CDR3 consists of 16 residues. The ends were cut back, 0 bases at V and 6 bases at J, with 18 bases in the middle. The germline V gene has CDR1 LGHNA and CDR2 YSLEER. Here the CDR3 reads CASSQDPTGSLGEQYF. The CDR3 DNA reads as TGCGCCAGCAGCCAAGACCCGACGGGTTCCCTGGGCGAGCAGTACTTC.

The rearrangement uses TRBV6-1 and TRBJ1-4; D remains unclear. Trimming cost V 8 bases and J 0 bases, with 10 bases left between them. Germline assignment: CDR1 MNHNS and CDR2 SASEGT. The CDR3 loop spans 14 amino acids. CDR3 protein: CASGLVATNEKLFF. Written as DNA, the CDR3 is TGTGCCAGCGGCCTAGTTGCAACTAATGAAAAACTGTTTTTT.

The chain carries TRBV30 and TRBJ1-5; unclear D gene. Trimming stripped 3 bases from V and 7 bases from J, with 19 bases between. The CDR3 is 15 amino acids. From germline, CDR1 is GTSNPN and CDR2 SVGIG (reference sequence). The CDR3 loop reads CAWSEGLNLRQPQHF. The CDR3 DNA follows: TGTGCCTGGAGCGAAGGACTCAACCTGCGACAGCCCCAGCATTTT.

This chain links TRBV5-4 with TRBJ2-3; TRBD2 might be the D (5 bases). Trimming took off 3 bases at V and 1 base at J, with 15 bases between the two ends. This CDR3 comprises 16 residues. Germline V gene lookup returns CDR1 SGHNT and CDR2 YYREEE (reference sequence). This CDR3 reads CASSSSRGQGTDTQYF. The CDR3 region has the DNA TGTGCCAGCAGCTCCTCGCGCGGGCAGGGCACAGATACGCAGTATTTT.

This clone occurred a few times. The chain recombines TRBV7-9 with TRBJ1-3; D is unclear. The CDR3 is made up of 15 amino acids. Trimming removed 1 base at V and 9 bases at J, with 16 bases between. Per the germline V gene, CDR1 is SEHNR and CDR2 is FQNEAQ (reference sequence). The CDR3 sequence is CASSLGLGRFGTIYF. The CDR3 bases are TGTGCCAGCAGCTTAGGACTCGGGAGGTTCGGCACCATATATTTT.

The V gene is TRBV7-2, the J gene TRBJ2-6, with 7 positions matching TRBD2. Trimming at V came to 5 bases and at J to 3 bases, leaving 10 bases not matched to a gene. Germline CDR1 and CDR2: SGHTA and FQGNSA. This CDR3 contains 17 residues. DNA for the CDR3: TGTGCCAGCAGCCCAACCCCCTGGGACTATGGGGCCAACGTCCTGACTTTC. Amino acid sequence: CASSPTPWDYGANVLTF.

The gene calls are TRBV28 and TRBJ1-2; 10 bases map to TRBD1. Germline V gene data show CDR1 as MDHEN and CDR2 as SYDVKM. The V segment lost 3 bases and the J segment 2 bases; nucleotides outside the gene matches: 3. The CDR3 loop spans 15 amino acids. The CDR3 loop reads CASSLTGGLNYGYTF. The CDR3 DNA reads TGTGCCAGCAGTTTGACAGGGGGCCTGAACTATGGCTACACCTTC.

This sequence joins TRBV29-1 and TRBJ1-1; perhaps TRBD1 as D (5 bases). Trimming shortened V by 8 bases and J by 5 bases, and 18 bases separated the two germline ends. Looked up from germline, CDR1 is SQVTM and CDR2 is ANQGSEA. This CDR3 is 13 amino acids long. CDR3 amino acids: CSIRGGNWTEAFF. CDR3 bases: TGCAGCATCCGCGGGGGAAATTGGACTGAAGCTTTCTTT.

This chain connects TRBV7-9 to TRBJ1-1; 9 nucleotides line up with TRBD1. The germline V gene has CDR1 SEHNR and CDR2 FQNEAQ (reference sequence). The CDR3 has 17 amino acids. V lost 5 bases to trimming and J lost 3 bases; unmatched junction nucleotides: 13. In DNA form, the CDR3 reads TGTGCCAGCAGCGGGACCGGGACAGGGAGTTCGGACACTGAAGCTTTCTTT. Residues: CASSGTGTGSSDTEAFF.

The chain uses TRBV6-1 and TRBJ2-3; 14 bases line up with TRBD2. The V gene end was trimmed by 5 bases and the J gene end by 4 bases; junction bases not matched to a gene: 2. There are 15 residues in the CDR3. Germline loops: CDR1 MNHNS, CDR2 SASEGT. The CDR3 coding sequence is TGTGCCAGCAGTCAGGGACTAGCGGGAGCAGATACGCAGTATTTT. This gives the protein CASSQGLAGADTQYF.